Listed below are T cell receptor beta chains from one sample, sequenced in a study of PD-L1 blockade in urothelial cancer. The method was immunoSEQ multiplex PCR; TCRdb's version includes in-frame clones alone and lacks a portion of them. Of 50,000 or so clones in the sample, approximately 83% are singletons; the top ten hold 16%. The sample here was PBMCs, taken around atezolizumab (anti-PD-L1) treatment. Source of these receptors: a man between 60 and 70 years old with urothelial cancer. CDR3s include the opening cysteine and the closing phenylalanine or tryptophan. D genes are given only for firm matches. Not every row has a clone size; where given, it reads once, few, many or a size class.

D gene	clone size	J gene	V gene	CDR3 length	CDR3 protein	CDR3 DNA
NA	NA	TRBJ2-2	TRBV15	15	CATSRESRNTGELFF	TGTGCCACCAGCAGAGAGAGCCGAAACACCGGGGAGCTGTTTTTT
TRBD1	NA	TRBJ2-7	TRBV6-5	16	CASSYSPQGASYEQYF	TGTGCCAGCAGTTACTCACCACAGGGGGCATCCTACGAGCAGTACTTC
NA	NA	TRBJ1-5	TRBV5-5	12	CASSADSKPQHF	TGTGCCAGCAGCGCAGATTCGAAGCCCCAGCATTTT
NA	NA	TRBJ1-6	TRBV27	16	CASSLTPGSYNSPLHF	TGTGCCAGCAGTTTAACCCCAGGGTCCTATAATTCACCCCTCCACTTT
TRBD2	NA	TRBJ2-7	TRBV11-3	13	CASSFGGSYEQYF	TGTGCCAGCAGCTTCGGGGGGAGCTACGAGCAGTACTTC
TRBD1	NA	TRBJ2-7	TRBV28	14	CASHGQGGWTKQYF	TGTGCCAGTCACGGACAGGGGGGTTGGACGAAGCAGTACTTC
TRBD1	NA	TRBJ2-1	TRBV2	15	CASRRPDRVFDEQFF	TGTGCCAGCAGGCGGCCGGACAGGGTATTCGATGAGCAGTTCTTC
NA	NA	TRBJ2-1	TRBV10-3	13	CAISGGSYNEQFF	TGTGCCATCAGCGGGGGCTCCTACAATGAGCAGTTCTTC
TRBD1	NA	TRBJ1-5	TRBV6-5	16	CASSSGTGVGNQPQHF	TGTGCCAGCAGTTCCGGGACAGGGGTGGGCAATCAGCCCCAGCATTTT
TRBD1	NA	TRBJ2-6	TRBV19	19	CATSQDRDRRYSGANVLTF	TGTGCCACTTCACAGGACCGGGACAGGCGCTACTCTGGGGCCAACGTCCTGACTTTC
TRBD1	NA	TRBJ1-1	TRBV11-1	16	CASSYQGALYDTEAFF	TGTGCCAGCAGCTATCAGGGGGCGCTTTATGACACTGAAGCTTTCTTT
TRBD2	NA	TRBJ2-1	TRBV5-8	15	CASSSQRGGWNEQFF	TGTGCCAGCAGCTCCCAACGGGGGGGGTGGAATGAGCAGTTCTTC
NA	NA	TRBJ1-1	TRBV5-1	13	CASSLAGRTEAFF	TGCGCCAGCAGCTTGGCCGGGAGGACTGAAGCTTTCTTT
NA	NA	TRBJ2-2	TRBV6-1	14	CATRGPAGTGELFF	TGTGCCACCAGGGGCCCCGCGGGGACCGGGGAGCTGTTTTTT
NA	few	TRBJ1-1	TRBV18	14	CASSPAERNTEAFF	TGTGCCAGCTCACCTGCGGAGCGGAACACTGAAGCTTTCTTT
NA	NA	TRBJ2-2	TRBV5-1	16	CASSLGARGNTGELFF	TGCGCCAGCAGTTTGGGGGCCAGGGGCAACACCGGGGAGCTGTTTTTT
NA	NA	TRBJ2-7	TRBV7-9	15	CASSPPKTMTYEQYF	TGTGCCAGCAGCCCGCCGAAGACAATGACCTACGAGCAGTACTTC
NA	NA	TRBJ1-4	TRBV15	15	CATSRDAGTNEKLFF	TGTGCCACCAGCAGAGATGCAGGAACAAATGAAAAACTGTTTTTT
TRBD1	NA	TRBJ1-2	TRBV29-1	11	CSVAQGADYTF	TGCAGCGTTGCACAGGGGGCTGACTACACCTTC
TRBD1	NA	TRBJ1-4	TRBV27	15	CASSLGQGFREKLFF	TGTGCCAGCAGTCTAGGACAGGGTTTCAGGGAAAAACTGTTTTTT
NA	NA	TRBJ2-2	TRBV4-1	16	CASSQVRGQATGELFF	TGCGCCAGCAGCCAAGTTAGGGGTCAGGCCACCGGGGAGCTGTTTTTT
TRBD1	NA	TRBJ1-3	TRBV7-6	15	CASRGGQGTGNTIYF	TGTGCCAGCAGGGGGGGACAGGGCACTGGAAACACCATATATTTT
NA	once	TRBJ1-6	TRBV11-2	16	CASSLGPGPYNSPLHF	TGTGCCAGCAGTTTGGGGCCAGGTCCCTATAATTCACCCCTCCACTTT
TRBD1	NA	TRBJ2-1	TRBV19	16	CASSRFRGQTYNEQFF	TGTGCCAGTAGTAGGTTCAGGGGACAGACCTACAATGAGCAGTTCTTC
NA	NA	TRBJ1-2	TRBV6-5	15	CASSYSHRANYGYTF	TGTGCCAGCAGTTACTCACACAGGGCTAACTATGGCTACACCTTC
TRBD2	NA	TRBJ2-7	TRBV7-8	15	CASSEGTSGRYEQYF	TGTGCCAGCAGCGAGGGGACTAGCGGGAGGTACGAGCAGTACTTC
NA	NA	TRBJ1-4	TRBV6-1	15	CASRPQTGFNEKLFF	TGTGCCAGCAGGCCTCAAACAGGGTTTAATGAAAAACTGTTTTTT
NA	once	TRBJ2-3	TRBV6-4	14	CASSLGHRTDTQYF	TGTGCCAGCAGTTTGGGACACCGCACAGATACGCAGTATTTT
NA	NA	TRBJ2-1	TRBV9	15	CASSDGGDSYNEQFF	TGTGCCAGCAGCGACGGTGGAGACTCCTACAATGAGCAGTTCTTC
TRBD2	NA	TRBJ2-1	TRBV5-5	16	CASNIGGLAGVGEQFF	TGTGCCAGCAACATTGGGGGACTAGCGGGAGTTGGTGAGCAGTTCTTC
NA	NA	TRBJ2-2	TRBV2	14	CASSGGQNTGELFF	TGTGCCAGCAGCGGGGGGCAGAACACCGGGGAGCTGTTTTTT
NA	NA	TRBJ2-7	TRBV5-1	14	CASSLTRGTYEQYF	TGCGCCAGCAGCTTGACTCGCGGAACCTACGAGCAGTACTTC
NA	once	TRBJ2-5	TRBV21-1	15	CASSKRGDGQETQYF	TGTGCCAGCAGCAAACGGGGGGACGGACAAGAGACCCAGTACTTC
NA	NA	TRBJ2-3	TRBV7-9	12	CASKRDSDTQYF	TGTGCCAGCAAAAGAGACTCAGATACGCAGTATTTT
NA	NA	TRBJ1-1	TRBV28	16	CASSPMRVTPNTEAFF	TGTGCCAGCAGTCCGATGCGGGTTACCCCGAACACTGAAGCTTTCTTT
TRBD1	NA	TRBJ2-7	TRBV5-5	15	CASSSITGGYYEQYF	TGTGCCAGCAGCTCAATTACAGGGGGTTACTACGAGCAGTACTTC
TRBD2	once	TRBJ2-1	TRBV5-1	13	CASSPTSGYEQFF	TGCGCCAGCAGCCCCACTAGCGGCTATGAGCAGTTCTTC
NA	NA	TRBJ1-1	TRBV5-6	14	CASSLNNWNTEAFF	TGTGCCAGCAGCTTGAATAATTGGAACACTGAAGCTTTCTTT
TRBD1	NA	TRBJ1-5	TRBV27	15	CASTPGQGSNQPQHF	TGTGCCAGCACTCCGGGACAGGGGAGCAATCAGCCCCAGCATTTT
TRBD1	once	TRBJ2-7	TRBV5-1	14	CASSFRDRGYEQYF	TGCGCCAGCAGCTTCAGGGACAGGGGCTACGAGCAGTACTTC
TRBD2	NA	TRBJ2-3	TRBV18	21	CASSPRPPGTSGGAGTDTQYF	TGTGCCAGCTCACCACGTCCCCCCGGGACTAGCGGGGGAGCGGGCACAGATACGCAGTATTTT
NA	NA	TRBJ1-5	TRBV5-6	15	CASSLDPDSNQPQHF	TGTGCCAGCAGCTTGGATCCAGATAGCAATCAGCCCCAGCATTTT
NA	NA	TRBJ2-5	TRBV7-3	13	CASSLGDQETQYF	TGTGCCAGCAGCCTCGGGGATCAAGAGACCCAGTACTTC
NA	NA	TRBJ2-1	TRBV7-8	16	CASSGPRDPTYNEQFF	TGTGCCAGCAGCGGACCGCGGGACCCAACCTACAATGAGCAGTTCTTC
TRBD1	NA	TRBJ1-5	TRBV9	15	CASSVGDSSNQPQHF	TGTGCCAGCAGCGTGGGGGACAGTAGCAATCAGCCCCAGCATTTT
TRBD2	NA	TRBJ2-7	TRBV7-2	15	CASSLRLAGKYEQYF	TGTGCCAGCAGTTTAAGACTAGCGGGAAAATACGAGCAGTACTTC
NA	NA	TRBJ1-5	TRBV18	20	CASSQIAGPWGVYSNQPQHF	TGTGCCAGCTCTCAAATAGCAGGGCCGTGGGGGGTCTATAGCAATCAGCCCCAGCATTTT
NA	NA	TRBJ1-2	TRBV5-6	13	CASSLETVGGYTF	TGTGCCAGCAGCTTGGAGACGGTCGGGGGCTACACCTTC
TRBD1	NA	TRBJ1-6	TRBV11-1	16	CASSLARDRINSPLHF	TGTGCCAGCAGCTTAGCGCGGGACAGGATTAATTCACCCCTCCACTTT
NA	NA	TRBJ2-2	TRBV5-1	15	CASSLEALDTGELFF	TGCGCCAGCAGCTTGGAGGCGCTAGACACCGGGGAGCTGTTTTTT
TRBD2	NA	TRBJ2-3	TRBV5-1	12	CASGGGTDTQYF	TGCGCGAGCGGGGGGGGAACAGATACGCAGTATTTT
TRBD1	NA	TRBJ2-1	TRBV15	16	CATSSHPYRGSNEQFF	TGTGCCACCAGCAGCCACCCGTACAGGGGCAGCAATGAGCAGTTCTTC
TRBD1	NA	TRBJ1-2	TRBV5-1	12	CASSGQGYGYTF	TGCGCCAGCAGCGGACAGGGCTATGGCTACACCTTC
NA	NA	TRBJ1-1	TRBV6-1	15	CASSELSGHPTKAFF	TGTGCCAGCAGTGAACTGTCGGGACATCCTACAAAAGCTTTCTTT
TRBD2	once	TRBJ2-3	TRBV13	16	CASSPTTSSLADTQYF	TGTGCCAGCAGCCCCACGACTAGCTCCCTGGCAGATACGCAGTATTTT
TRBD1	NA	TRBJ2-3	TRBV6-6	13	CASRGTATDTQYF	TGTGCCAGCAGGGGGACAGCCACAGATACGCAGTATTTT
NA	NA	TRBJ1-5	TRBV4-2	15	CASSQDSGDNQPQHF	TGTGCCAGCAGCCAAGATAGCGGGGACAATCAGCCCCAGCATTTT
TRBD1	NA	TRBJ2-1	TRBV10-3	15	CAISGRDRANNEQFF	TGTGCCATCAGTGGTCGGGACAGGGCAAATAATGAGCAGTTCTTC
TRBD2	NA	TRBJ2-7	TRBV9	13	CASSGGGTYEQYF	TGTGCCAGCAGCGGGGGGGGGACCTACGAGCAGTACTTC